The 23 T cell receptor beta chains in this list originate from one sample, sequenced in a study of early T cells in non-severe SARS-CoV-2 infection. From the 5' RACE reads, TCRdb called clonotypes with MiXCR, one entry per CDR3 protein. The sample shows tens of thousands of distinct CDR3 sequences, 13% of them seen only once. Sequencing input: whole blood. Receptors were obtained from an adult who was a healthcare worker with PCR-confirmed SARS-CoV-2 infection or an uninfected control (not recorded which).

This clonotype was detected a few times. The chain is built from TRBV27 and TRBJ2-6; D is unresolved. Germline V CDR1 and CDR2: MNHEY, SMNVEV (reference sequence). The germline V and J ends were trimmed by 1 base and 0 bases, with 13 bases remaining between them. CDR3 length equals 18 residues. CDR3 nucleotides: TGTGCCAGCAGTTTATACGGGCTCGGCAGCTCTGGGGCCAACGTCCTGACTTTC. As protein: CASSLYGLGSSGANVLTF.

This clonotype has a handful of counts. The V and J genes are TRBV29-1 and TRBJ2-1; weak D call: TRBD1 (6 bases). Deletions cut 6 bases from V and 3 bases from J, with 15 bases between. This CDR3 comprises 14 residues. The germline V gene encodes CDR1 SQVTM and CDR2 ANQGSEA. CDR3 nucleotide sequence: TGCAGCGTCTCCCGGGACACTAACTACAATGAGCAGTTCTTC. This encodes CSVSRDTNYNEQFF.

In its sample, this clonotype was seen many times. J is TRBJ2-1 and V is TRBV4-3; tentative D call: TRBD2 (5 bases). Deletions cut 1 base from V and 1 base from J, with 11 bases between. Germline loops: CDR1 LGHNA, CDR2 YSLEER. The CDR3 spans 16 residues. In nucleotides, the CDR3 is TGCGCCAGCAGCCAAGGGAGGCCCGATTCCTACAATGAGCAGTTCTTC. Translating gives CASSQGRPDSYNEQFF.

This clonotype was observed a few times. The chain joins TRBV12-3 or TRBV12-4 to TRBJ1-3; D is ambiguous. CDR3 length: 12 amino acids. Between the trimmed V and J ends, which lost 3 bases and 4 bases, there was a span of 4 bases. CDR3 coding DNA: TGTGCCAGCAGTTTGGGCGGAAACACCATATATTTT. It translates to CASSLGGNTIYF.

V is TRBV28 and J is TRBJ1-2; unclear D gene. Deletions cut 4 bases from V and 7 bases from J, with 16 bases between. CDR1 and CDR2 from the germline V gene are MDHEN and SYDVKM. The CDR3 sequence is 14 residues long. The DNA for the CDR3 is TGTGCCAGCAGTTCGACACCCCTATCCCGTGGCTACACCTTC. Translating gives CASSSTPLSRGYTF.

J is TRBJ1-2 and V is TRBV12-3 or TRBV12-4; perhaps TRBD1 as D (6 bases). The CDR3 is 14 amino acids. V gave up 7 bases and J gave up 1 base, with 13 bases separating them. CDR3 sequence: CASNKQGRNYGYTF. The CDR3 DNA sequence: TGTGCCAGCAATAAACAGGGTCGTAACTATGGCTACACCTTC.

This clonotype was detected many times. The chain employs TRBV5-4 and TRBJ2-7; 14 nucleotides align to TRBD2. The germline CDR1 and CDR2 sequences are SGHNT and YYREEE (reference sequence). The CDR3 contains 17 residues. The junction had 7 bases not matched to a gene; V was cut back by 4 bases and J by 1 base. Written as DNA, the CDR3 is TGTGCCAGCAGCCCTTCGGGACTAGCGGGGGCTTCCTACGAGCAGTACTTC. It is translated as CASSPSGLAGASYEQYF.

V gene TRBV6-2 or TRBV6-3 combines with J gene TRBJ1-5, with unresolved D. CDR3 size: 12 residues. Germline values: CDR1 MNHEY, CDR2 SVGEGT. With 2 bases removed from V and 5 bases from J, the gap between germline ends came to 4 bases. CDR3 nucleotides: TGTGCCAGCAGTTACACATATCAGCCCCAGCATTTT. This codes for CASSYTYQPQHF.

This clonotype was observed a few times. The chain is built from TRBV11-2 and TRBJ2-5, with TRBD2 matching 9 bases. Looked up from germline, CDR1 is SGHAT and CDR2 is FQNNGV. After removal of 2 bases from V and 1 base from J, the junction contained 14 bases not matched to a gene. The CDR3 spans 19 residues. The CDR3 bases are TGTGCCAGCAGCTTAATACCTAGCGGGGTTAGGAGGGGCCAAGAGACCCAGTACTTC. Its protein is CASSLIPSGVRRGQETQYF.

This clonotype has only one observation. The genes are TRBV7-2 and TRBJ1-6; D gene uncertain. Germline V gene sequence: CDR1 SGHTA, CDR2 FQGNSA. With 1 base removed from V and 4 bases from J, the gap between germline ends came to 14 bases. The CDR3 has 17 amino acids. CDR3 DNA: TGTGCCAGCAGCTTAGAGTCTGTAGGAGCTTATAATTCACCCCTCCACTTT. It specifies CASSLESVGAYNSPLHF.

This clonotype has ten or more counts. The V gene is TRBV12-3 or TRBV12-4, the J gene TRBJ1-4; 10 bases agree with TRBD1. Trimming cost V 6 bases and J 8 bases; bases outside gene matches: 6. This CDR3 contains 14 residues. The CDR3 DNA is TGTGCCAGCAGCCCACGGGACAGGGGCGAAAAACTGTTTTTT. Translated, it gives CASSPRDRGEKLFF.

The CDR3 spells CASKGGNSVGANVLTF. The CDR3 nucleotides are TGTGCCAGCAAGGGAGGCAATTCGGTCGGGGCCAACGTCCTGACTTTC. This chain links TRBV6-2 or TRBV6-3 with TRBJ2-6; D may be TRBD2 (6 bases). Trimming took 7 bases from V and 4 from J, leaving 17 bases between them. Germline CDR1 is MNHEY and CDR2 is SVGEGT. CDR3 length: 16 amino acids.

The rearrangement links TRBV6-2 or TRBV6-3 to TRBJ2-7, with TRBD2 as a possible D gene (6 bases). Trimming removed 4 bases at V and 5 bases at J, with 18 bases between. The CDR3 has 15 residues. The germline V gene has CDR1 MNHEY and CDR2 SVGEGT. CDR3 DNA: TGTGCCAGCAGTTTCTTGGTGGGGGGTCGAGACGAGCAGTACTTC. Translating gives CASSFLVGGRDEQYF.

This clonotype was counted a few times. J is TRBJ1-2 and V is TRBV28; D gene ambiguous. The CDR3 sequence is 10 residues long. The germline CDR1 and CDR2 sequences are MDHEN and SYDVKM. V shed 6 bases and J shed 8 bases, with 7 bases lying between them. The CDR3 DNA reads TGTGCCAGCAGCCTGCACGGCTACACCTTC. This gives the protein CASSLHGYTF.

CDR3 DNA sequence: TGTGCCAGCAGTGAACAAGCGGAGACAGATACGCAGTATTTT. Amino acid sequence: CASSEQAETDTQYF. This chain connects TRBV2 to TRBJ2-3; a weak D match, TRBD2 (5 bases). The germline CDR1 and CDR2 sequences are SNHLY and FYNNEI. The CDR3 loop spans 14 amino acids. V lost 2 bases and J 3 bases, leaving 9 bases between the germline ends.

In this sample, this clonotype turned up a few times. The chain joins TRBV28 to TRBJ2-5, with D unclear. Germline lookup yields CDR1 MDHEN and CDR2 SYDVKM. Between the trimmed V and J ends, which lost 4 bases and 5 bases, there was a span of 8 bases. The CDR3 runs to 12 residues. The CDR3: CASSSLKETQYF. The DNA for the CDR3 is TGTGCCAGCAGTTCTTTGAAGGAGACCCAGTACTTC.

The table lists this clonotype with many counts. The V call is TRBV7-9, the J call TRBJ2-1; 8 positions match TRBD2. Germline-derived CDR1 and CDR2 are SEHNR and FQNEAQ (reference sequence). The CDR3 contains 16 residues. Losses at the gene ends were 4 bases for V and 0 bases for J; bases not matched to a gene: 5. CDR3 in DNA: TGTGCCAGCAGCTCGACTAGCGCCAGCTCCTACAATGAGCAGTTCTTC. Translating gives CASSSTSASSYNEQFF.

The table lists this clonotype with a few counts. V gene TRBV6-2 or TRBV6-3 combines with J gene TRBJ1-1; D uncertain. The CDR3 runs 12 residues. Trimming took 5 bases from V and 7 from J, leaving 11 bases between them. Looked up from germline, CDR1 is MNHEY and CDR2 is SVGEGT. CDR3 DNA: TGTGCCAGCAGTCCCCCGCGGGATGAAGCTTTCTTT. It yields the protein CASSPPRDEAFF.

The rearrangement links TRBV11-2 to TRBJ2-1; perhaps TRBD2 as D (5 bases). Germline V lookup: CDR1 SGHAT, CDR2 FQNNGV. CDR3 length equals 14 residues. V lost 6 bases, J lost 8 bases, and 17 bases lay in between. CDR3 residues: CASRSSWEIYEQFF. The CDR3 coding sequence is TGTGCCAGCAGAAGCTCGTGGGAGATCTATGAGCAGTTCTTC.

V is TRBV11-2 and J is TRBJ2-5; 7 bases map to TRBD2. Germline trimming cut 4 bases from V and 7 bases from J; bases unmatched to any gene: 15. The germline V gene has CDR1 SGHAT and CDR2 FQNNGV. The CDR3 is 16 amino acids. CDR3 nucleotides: TGTGCCAGCAGCTCCTCGGGGGGTGACGTTTTGGCGACCCAGTACTTC. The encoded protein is CASSSSGGDVLATQYF.

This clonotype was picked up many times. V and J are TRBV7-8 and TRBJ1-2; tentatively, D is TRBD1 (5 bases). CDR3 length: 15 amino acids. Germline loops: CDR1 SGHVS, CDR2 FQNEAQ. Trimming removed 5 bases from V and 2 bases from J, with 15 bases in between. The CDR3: CASSPMAGTNYGYTF. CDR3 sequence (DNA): TGTGCCAGCAGCCCAATGGCAGGGACCAACTATGGCTACACCTTC.

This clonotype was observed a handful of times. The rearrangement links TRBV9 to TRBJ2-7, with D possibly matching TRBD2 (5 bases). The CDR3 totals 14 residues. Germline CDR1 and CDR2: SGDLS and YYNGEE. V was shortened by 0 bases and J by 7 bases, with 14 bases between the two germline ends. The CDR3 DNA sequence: TGTGCCAGCAGCGTAGGATCCGACCGGGGAGAGCAGTACTTC. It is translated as CASSVGSDRGEQYF.

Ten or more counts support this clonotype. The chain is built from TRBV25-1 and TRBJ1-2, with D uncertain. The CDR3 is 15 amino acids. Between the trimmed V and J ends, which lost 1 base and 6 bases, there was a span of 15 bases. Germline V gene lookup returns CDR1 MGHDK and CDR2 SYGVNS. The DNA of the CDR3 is TGTGCCAGCAGTGAATCAACATCTCCGGCGCATGGCTACACCTTC. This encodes CASSESTSPAHGYTF.